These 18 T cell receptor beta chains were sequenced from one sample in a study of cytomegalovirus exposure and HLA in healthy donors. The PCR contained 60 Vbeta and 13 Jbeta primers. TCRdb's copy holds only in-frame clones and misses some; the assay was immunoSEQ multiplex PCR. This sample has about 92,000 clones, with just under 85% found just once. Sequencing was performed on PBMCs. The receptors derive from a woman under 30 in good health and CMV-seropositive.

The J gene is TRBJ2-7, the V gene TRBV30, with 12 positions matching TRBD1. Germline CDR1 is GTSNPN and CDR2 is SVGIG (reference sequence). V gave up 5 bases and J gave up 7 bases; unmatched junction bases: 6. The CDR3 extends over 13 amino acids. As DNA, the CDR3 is TGTGCCTGGTCCGGGACAGGGGGCTGGGAGCAGTACTTC. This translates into CAWSGTGGWEQYF.

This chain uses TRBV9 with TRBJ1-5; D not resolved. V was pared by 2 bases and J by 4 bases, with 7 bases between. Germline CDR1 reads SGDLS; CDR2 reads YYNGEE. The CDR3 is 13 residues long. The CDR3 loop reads CASSVTGNQPQHF. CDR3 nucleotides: TGTGCCAGCAGCGTCACCGGGAATCAGCCCCAGCATTTT.

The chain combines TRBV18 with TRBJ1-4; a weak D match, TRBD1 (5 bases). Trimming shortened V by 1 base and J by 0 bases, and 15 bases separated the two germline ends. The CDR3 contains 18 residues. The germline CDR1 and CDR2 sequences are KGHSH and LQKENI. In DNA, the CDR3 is TGTGCCAGCTCACCACGGTTCTTCGGGGGACCAACTAATGAAAAACTGTTTTTT. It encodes CASSPRFFGGPTNEKLFF.

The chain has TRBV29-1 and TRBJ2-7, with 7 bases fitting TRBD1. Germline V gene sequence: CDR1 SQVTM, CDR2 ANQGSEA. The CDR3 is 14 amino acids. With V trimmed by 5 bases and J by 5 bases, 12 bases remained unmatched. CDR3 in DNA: TGCAGCGTTTATGGACAGGAATGGAGCCACGAGCAGTACTTC. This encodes CSVYGQEWSHEQYF.

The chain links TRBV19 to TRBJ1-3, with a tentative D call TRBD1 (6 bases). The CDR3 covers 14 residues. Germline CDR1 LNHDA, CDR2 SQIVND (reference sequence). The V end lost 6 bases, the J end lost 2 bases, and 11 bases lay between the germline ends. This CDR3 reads CASSPNRAGNTIYF. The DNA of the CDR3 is TGTGCCAGTAGCCCAAACAGGGCTGGAAACACCATATATTTT.

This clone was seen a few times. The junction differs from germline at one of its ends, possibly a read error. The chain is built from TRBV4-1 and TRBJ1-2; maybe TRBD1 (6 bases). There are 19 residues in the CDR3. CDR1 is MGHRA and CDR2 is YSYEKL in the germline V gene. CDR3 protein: CASIQDHPTTRTDNYGYTF. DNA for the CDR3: TGCGCCAGCATCCAAGACCACCCAACTACCAGGACAGATAACTATGGCTACACCTTC.

In nucleotides, the CDR3 is TGTGCCAGCTCACCACAGGGAGTAGGTCAGCCCCAGCATTTT. It encodes CASSPQGVGQPQHF. The chain uses TRBV18 and TRBJ1-5; D gene uncertain. Germline V gives CDR1 KGHSH, CDR2 LQKENI. The V end was cut by 1 base, the J end by 6 bases, with 10 bases between. This CDR3 is built from 14 residues.

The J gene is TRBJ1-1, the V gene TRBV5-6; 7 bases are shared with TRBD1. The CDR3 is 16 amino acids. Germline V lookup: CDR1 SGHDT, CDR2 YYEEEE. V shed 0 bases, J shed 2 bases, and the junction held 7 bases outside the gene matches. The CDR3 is CASSLVPGQRNTEAFF. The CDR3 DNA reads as TGTGCCAGCAGCTTGGTTCCGGGACAGAGAAACACTGAAGCTTTCTTT.

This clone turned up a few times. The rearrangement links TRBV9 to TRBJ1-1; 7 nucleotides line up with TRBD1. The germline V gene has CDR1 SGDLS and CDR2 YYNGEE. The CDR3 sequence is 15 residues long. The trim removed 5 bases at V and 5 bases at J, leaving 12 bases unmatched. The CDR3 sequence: CASSNSPGGSTEAFF. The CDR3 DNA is TGTGCCAGCAGTAATAGCCCAGGGGGATCGACTGAAGCTTTCTTT.

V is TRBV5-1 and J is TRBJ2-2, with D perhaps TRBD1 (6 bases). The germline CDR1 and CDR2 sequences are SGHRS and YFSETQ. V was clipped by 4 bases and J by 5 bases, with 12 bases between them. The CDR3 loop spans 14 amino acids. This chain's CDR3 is CASSTRTDTGELFF. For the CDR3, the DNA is TGCGCCAGCAGCACCAGGACAGATACCGGGGAGCTGTTTTTT. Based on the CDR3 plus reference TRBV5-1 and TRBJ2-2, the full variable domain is KAGVTQTPRYLIKTRGQQVTLSCSPISGHRSVSWYQQTPGQGLQFLFEYFSETQRNKGNFPGRFSGRQFSNSRSEMNVSTLELGDSALYLCASSTRTDTGELFFGEGSRLTVL.

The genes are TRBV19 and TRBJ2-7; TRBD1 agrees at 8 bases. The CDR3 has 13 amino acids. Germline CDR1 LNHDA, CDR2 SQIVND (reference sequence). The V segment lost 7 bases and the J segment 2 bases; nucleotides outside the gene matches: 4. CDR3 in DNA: TGTGCCAGTAATACAGGGGGGACCTACGAGCAGTACTTC. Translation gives CASNTGGTYEQYF.

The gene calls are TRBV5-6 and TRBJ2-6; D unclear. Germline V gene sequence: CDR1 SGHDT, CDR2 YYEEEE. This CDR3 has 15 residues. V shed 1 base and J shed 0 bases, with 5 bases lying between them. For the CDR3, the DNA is TGTGCCAGCAGCTTGAGCATCTCTGGGGCCAACGTCCTGACTTTC. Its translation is CASSLSISGANVLTF.

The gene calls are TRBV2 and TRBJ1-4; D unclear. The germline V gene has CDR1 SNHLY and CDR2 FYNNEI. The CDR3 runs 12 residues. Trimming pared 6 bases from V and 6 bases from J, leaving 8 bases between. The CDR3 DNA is TGTGCCAGCAGCGCGATGGATGAAAAACTGTTTTTT. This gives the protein CASSAMDEKLFF.

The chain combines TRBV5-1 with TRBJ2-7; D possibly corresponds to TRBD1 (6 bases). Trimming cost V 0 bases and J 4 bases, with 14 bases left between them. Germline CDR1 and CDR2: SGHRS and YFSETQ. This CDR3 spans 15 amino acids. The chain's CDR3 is CASSLAPGQLYEQYF. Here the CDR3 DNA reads TGCGCCAGCAGCTTGGCCCCGGGACAACTTTACGAGCAGTACTTC.

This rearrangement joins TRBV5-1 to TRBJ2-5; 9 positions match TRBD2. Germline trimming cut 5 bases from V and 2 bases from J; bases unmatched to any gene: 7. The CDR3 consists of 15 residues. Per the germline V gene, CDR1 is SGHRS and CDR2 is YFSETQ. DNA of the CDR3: TGCGCCAGCAGTCTCATGACTAGCGGACAAGAGACCCAGTACTTC. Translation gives CASSLMTSGQETQYF.

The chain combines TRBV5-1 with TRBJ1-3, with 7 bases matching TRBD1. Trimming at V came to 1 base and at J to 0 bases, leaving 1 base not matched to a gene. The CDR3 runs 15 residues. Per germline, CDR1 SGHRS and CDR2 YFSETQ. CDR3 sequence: CASSLQGGSGNTIYF. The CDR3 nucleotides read TGCGCCAGCAGCTTGCAGGGGGGCTCTGGAAACACCATATATTTT.

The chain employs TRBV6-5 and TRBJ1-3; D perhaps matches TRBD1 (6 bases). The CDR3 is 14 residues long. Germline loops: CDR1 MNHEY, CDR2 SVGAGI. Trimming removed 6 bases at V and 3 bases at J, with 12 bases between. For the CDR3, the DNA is TGTGCCAGCAGACTTGGACAGCTTGGAAACACCATATATTTT. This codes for CASRLGQLGNTIYF.

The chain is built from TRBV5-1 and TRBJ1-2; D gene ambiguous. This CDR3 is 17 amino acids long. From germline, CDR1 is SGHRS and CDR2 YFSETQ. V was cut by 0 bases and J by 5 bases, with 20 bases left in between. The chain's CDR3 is CASSLAGSGRTAYGYTF. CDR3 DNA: TGCGCCAGCAGCTTGGCCGGTAGCGGCCGAACGGCTTATGGCTACACCTTC. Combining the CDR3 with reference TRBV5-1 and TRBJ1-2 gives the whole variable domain KAGVTQTPRYLIKTRGQQVTLSCSPISGHRSVSWYQQTPGQGLQFLFEYFSETQRNKGNFPGRFSGRQFSNSRSEMNVSTLELGDSALYLCASSLAGSGRTAYGYTFGSGTRLTVV.